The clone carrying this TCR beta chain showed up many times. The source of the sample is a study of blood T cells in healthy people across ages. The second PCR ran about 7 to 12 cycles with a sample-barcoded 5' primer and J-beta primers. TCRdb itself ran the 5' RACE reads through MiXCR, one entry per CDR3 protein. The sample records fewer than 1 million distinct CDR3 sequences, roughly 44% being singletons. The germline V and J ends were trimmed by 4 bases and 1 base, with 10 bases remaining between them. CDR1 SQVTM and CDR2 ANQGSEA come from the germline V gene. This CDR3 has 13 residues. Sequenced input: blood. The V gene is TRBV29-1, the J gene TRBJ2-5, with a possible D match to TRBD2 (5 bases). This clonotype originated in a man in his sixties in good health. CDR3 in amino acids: CSVVGVSQETQYF. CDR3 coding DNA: TGCAGCGTTGTCGGGGTCAGCCAAGAGACCCAGTACTTC.